This T cell receptor beta chain is drawn from a study of identical twins. Overall study findings and caveats: Alpha sequences out of frame and shared by twins had excess low generation probability. Memory repertoires lacked the insertion deficit that abundant cord blood beta clonotypes showed.

V lost 4 bases to trimming and J lost 0 bases; unmatched junction nucleotides: 6. Germline-derived CDR1 and CDR2 are MNHEY and SVGEGT. This CDR3 spans 19 amino acids. The sample holds a few counts of this clonotype. Antigen unknown. In TCRdb, the 5' RACE reads were re-called with MiXCR into one record per CDR3 protein. The profile shows hundreds of thousands of distinct CDR3 sequences, about a tenth of them singletons. The chain carries TRBV6-2 or TRBV6-3 and TRBJ2-1, with 16 nucleotides matching TRBD2. Material: memory (CD45RO+) T cells sorted from blood. The receptor was isolated from a woman aged 18 to 35 in good health. As DNA, the CDR3 is TGTGCCAGCAGTTCCCCCGGGACTAGCGGGGGGGTCTCCTACAATGAGCAGTTCTTC. This codes for CASSSPGTSGGVSYNEQFF.